One sample yielded the 26 T cell receptor beta chains listed below, sequenced in a study of blood T cell repertoires in COVID-19. Here immunoSEQ multiplex PCR was the method, and the copy in TCRdb shows in-frame clones only, minus some. In the table there are roughly 60,000 clones, more than 65% of which are singletons. The sequenced material came from peripheral blood. Every receptor here comes from an elderly man with COVID-19, enrolled during active disease.

The genes are TRBV9 and TRBJ1-1; TRBD1 might be the D (5 bases). The CDR3 length is 13 residues. The germline V and J ends were trimmed by 4 bases and 7 bases, with 14 bases remaining between them. Germline V gene data show CDR1 as SGDLS and CDR2 as YYNGEE. The CDR3 nucleotides are TGTGCCAGCAGCACCCGCGACGACAGTGAAGCTTTCTTT. It is translated as CASSTRDDSEAFF.

J is TRBJ1-2 and V is TRBV3-1 (or the pseudogene TRBV3-2); 9 bases map to TRBD1. V shed 2 bases and J 4 bases; nucleotides not matched to a gene: 5. CDR1 and CDR2 (germline): LGHDT, YNNKEL (reference sequence). The length of the CDR3 is 15 residues. DNA for the CDR3: TGTGCCAGCAGCCAACCGGGACAGGGAATCTATGGCTACACCTTC. This translates into CASSQPGQGIYGYTF.

The chain combines TRBV4-3 with TRBJ1-4, with TRBD1 as a possible D gene (6 bases). Germline V gene sequence: CDR1 LGHNA, CDR2 YSLEER. The CDR3 has 15 residues. The V end was cut by 1 base, the J end by 8 bases, with 14 bases between. CDR3 bases: TGCGCCAGCAGCCAAGGGGGGGGCGAGAGGGAAAAACTGTTTTTT. Translating it yields CASSQGGGEREKLFF.

The chain couples TRBV3-1 (or the pseudogene TRBV3-2) to TRBJ1-3, with TRBD1 as a possible D gene (5 bases). The germline V gene encodes CDR1 LGHDT and CDR2 YNNKEL (reference sequence). The CDR3 spans 15 residues. V was clipped by 3 bases and J by 0 bases, with 9 bases between them. The CDR3 sequence is CASSHGQNSGNTIYF. The CDR3 DNA reads as TGTGCCAGCAGCCATGGACAAAACTCTGGAAACACCATATATTTT.

The chain links TRBV27 to TRBJ2-5, with D tentatively TRBD2 (5 bases). V gave up 3 bases and J gave up 1 base, with 15 bases separating them. The CDR3 contains 16 residues. The germline V gene has CDR1 MNHEY and CDR2 SMNVEV (reference sequence). CDR3 nucleotides: TGTGCCAGCAGTTTGGGGAGAGGGCTAGCCCAAGAGACCCAGTACTTC. Translating it yields CASSLGRGLAQETQYF.

This rearrangement joins TRBV19 to TRBJ1-3; 10 bases align to TRBD1. This CDR3 has 15 amino acids. V was clipped by 6 bases and J by 4 bases; unmatched bases: 6. Germline V gene data show CDR1 as LNHDA and CDR2 as SQIVND (reference sequence). The CDR3 spells CASSPGTGDGNTIYF. CDR3 nucleotides: TGTGCCAGTAGCCCGGGGACAGGGGACGGAAACACCATATATTTT.

This chain joins TRBV6-6 and TRBJ2-1; D might be TRBD2 (6 bases). CDR3 length: 15 residues. The V and J ends lost 5 bases and 0 bases respectively, with 11 bases between them. Germline V gene lookup returns CDR1 MNHNY and CDR2 SVGAGI (reference sequence). CDR3 nucleotides: TGTGCCAGCAGTCCGACTAGAAGCTCCTACAATGAGCAGTTCTTC. As protein: CASSPTRSSYNEQFF.

J is TRBJ2-2 and V is TRBV21-1; the table gives TRBD2 as D, unverified against the DNA. TRBV21-1 is given as a pseudogene. The CDR3 spans 17 residues. This CDR3 reads CASSKGDGDSNTGELFF. In nucleotides, the CDR3 is TGTGCCAGCAGCAAAGGGGATGGGGACTCCAACACCGGGGAGCTGTTTTTT.

This rearrangement joins TRBV7-3 to TRBJ2-3, with 8 positions matching TRBD2. Trimming cost V 2 bases and J 1 base; bases outside gene matches: 5. The CDR3 is made up of 16 amino acids. Germline V CDR1 and CDR2: SGHTA, FQGTGA. This chain's CDR3 is CASSLGAGGRTDTQYF. The CDR3 DNA reads as TGTGCCAGCAGCTTAGGGGCGGGGGGCCGCACAGATACGCAGTATTTT.

Only one count was recorded for this clone. The J gene is TRBJ1-2, the V gene TRBV5-4; 7 bases agree with TRBD1. Germline-derived CDR1 and CDR2 are SGHNT and YYREEE (reference sequence). J lost 3 bases, V lost 4 bases, and 6 bases had no gene match. The CDR3 runs to 14 residues. This CDR3 is CASSGDRADYGYTF. The DNA of the CDR3 is TGTGCCAGCAGCGGAGACAGGGCTGACTATGGCTACACCTTC.

This chain uses TRBV29-1 with TRBJ1-1, with no clear D. This CDR3 contains 16 residues. The V and J ends lost 3 bases and 1 base respectively, with 18 bases between them. Germline CDR1 SQVTM, CDR2 ANQGSEA. The CDR3 DNA follows: TGCAGCGTTGATGGTGGACTGCGGACGGGGAACACTGAAGCTTTCTTT. The encoded protein is CSVDGGLRTGNTEAFF.

V and J are TRBV30 and TRBJ1-2; TRBD1 matches at 7 bases. Germline CDR1 reads GTSNPN; CDR2 reads SVGIG (reference sequence). After removal of 4 bases from V and 7 bases from J, the junction contained 15 bases not matched to a gene. CDR3 size: 15 residues. The CDR3 sequence is CAWTPRGGTVSGYTF. CDR3 sequence (DNA): TGTGCCTGGACCCCGCGGGGGGGGACAGTAAGTGGCTACACCTTC.

This chain links TRBV4-3 with TRBJ2-7; D possibly corresponds to TRBD1 (6 bases). The CDR3 extends over 15 amino acids. Looked up from germline, CDR1 is LGHNA and CDR2 is YSLEER. V lost 1 base, J lost 0 bases, and 10 bases lay in between. CDR3 nucleotides: TGCGCCAGCAGCCAAGGGGCGGACAGCTCCTACGAGCAGTACTTC. Translation gives CASSQGADSSYEQYF.

The chain employs TRBV7-2 and TRBJ2-3, with TRBD2 as a possible D gene (6 bases). Germline V gives CDR1 SGHTA, CDR2 FQGNSA. V shed 1 base and J shed 4 bases, with 9 bases lying between them. This CDR3 is 14 amino acids long. CDR3: CASSLDTSSDTQYF. The CDR3 DNA reads TGTGCCAGCAGCTTAGATACTAGCTCAGATACGCAGTATTTT.

In its sample, this clone ranks as medium-sized (0.01 to 0.1%). The chain couples TRBV6-5 to TRBJ2-3; 10 bases line up with TRBD1. Per the germline V gene, CDR1 is MNHEY and CDR2 is SVGAGI. Trimming took 4 bases from V and 5 from J; bases not matched to a gene: 6. This CDR3 is 15 amino acids long. This CDR3 reads CASSSGQGLGDTQYF. The CDR3 DNA follows: TGTGCCAGCAGTTCGGGACAGGGGTTAGGAGATACGCAGTATTTT.

This chain connects TRBV9 to TRBJ1-6; D remains ambiguous. Germline V CDR1 and CDR2: SGDLS, YYNGEE. The CDR3 has 18 residues. V was trimmed by 4 bases and J by 0 bases, leaving 17 bases between them. CDR3 loop: CASSLGMGQSSYNSPLHF. In DNA, the CDR3 is TGTGCCAGCAGCCTAGGGATGGGCCAGAGCTCCTATAATTCACCCCTCCACTTT.

V gene TRBV6-2 or TRBV6-3 combines with J gene TRBJ2-1, with D possibly being TRBD1 (5 bases). The CDR3 totals 11 residues. V shed 5 bases and J shed 7 bases, with 6 bases lying between them. The germline V gene encodes CDR1 MNHEY and CDR2 SVGEGT. The CDR3 is CASSQGNEQFF. In DNA form, the CDR3 reads TGTGCCAGCAGTCAGGGTAATGAGCAGTTCTTC.

The chain uses TRBV14 and TRBJ1-1, with D unresolved. Trimming cost V 0 bases and J 5 bases, with 7 bases left between them. The CDR3 has 13 amino acids. Per germline, CDR1 SGHDN and CDR2 FVKESK. The CDR3: CASSQDRVTEAFF. The CDR3 region has the DNA TGTGCCAGCAGCCAAGATCGTGTTACTGAAGCTTTCTTT.

This clone has just one count. V is TRBV7-2 and J is TRBJ1-2; no firm D call. V lost 4 bases and J 3 bases, leaving 9 bases between the germline ends. Germline assignment: CDR1 SGHTA and CDR2 FQGNSA. The CDR3 has 13 residues. The CDR3 here is CASSSLSYYGYTF. CDR3 coding DNA: TGTGCCAGCAGCTCCCTATCCTACTATGGCTACACCTTC.

In DNA form, the CDR3 reads TGTGCCACCAGTGAAAATGCAGGGAACACTGAAGCTTTCTTT. It translates to CATSENAGNTEAFF. V is TRBV24-1 and J is TRBJ1-1; D unresolved. The germline V gene has CDR1 KGHDR and CDR2 SFDVKD. V lost 4 bases to trimming and J lost 1 base, with 9 bases between them. This CDR3 contains 14 residues.

The chain joins TRBV18 to TRBJ1-1; D is unresolved. CDR3 size: 13 residues. The V gene lost 0 bases and the J gene lost 5 bases, with 7 bases spanning the gap. CDR1 and CDR2 (germline): KGHSH, LQKENI. The CDR3 coding sequence is TGTGCCAGCTCACCACCCGCCGGGACTGAAGCTTTCTTT. Protein product: CASSPPAGTEAFF.

The chain combines TRBV27 with TRBJ2-7; 7 bases line up with TRBD1. In germline, CDR1 is MNHEY, CDR2 SMNVEV (reference sequence). Trimming at V came to 4 bases and at J to 1 base, leaving 1 base not matched to a gene. This CDR3 has 13 amino acids. CDR3 DNA sequence: TGTGCCAGCAGTTCGGGACAGTCCTACGAGCAGTACTTC. Encoded protein: CASSSGQSYEQYF.

J is TRBJ1-5 and V is TRBV5-6; D gene ambiguous. CDR1 SGHDT and CDR2 YYEEEE come from the germline V gene. The length of the CDR3 is 12 residues. V dropped 4 bases and J dropped 5 bases, with 7 bases sitting between them. CDR3 sequence (DNA): TGTGCCAGCAGCCGCCGGGATCAGCCCCAGCATTTT. This encodes CASSRRDQPQHF.

This clone was observed a few times. The genes are TRBV5-1 and TRBJ1-2; 8 bases align to TRBD1. The CDR3 has 13 amino acids. Germline-derived CDR1 and CDR2 are SGHRS and YFSETQ. V was clipped by 4 bases and J by 5 bases; unmatched bases: 4. The CDR3 sequence is CASSPDREYGYTF. The CDR3 coding sequence is TGCGCCAGCAGCCCGGACAGGGAGTATGGCTACACCTTC.

In DNA form, the CDR3 reads TGTGCCACGAGCGTCGGACAGGGGCCCAATACCTACGAGCAGTACGTC. Translating it yields CATSVGQGPNTYEQYV. V usage is TRBV24-1 and J usage is TRBJ2-7, with TRBD1 identical over 9 bases. V gave up 10 bases and J gave up 2 bases; unmatched junction bases: 14. Per germline, CDR1 KGHDR and CDR2 SFDVKD. The CDR3 loop spans 16 amino acids.

V is TRBV24-1 and J is TRBJ2-3, with 8 bases fitting TRBD2. V lost 4 bases, J lost 1 base, and 6 bases stayed unmatched. The CDR3 contains 16 residues. The germline gives CDR1 KGHDR, CDR2 SFDVKD. The CDR3 coding sequence is TGTGCCACCAGTGAGGTTAGCGGGGCCCGCACAGATACGCAGTATTTT. It is translated as CATSEVSGARTDTQYF.